This is a list of T cell receptor beta chains from one sample in a study of T cells in Graves' hyperthyroidism and ophthalmopathy. TCRdb re-called the multiplex PCR reads with MiXCR, one entry per CDR3 protein. This sample has about 400,000 distinct CDR3 sequences, with 15% found just once. The sequencing sample was made of blood. The receptors come from a young woman with Graves' hyperthyroidism. Both conserved end residues are part of each CDR3. Each record gives: V gene, J gene, clone size, D gene, CDR3 DNA, CDR3 protein. D genes are given only for firm matches. Expanded clones are given a class, and other clones once, few, many or no size at all.

V gene: TRBV18
J gene: TRBJ1-5
clone size: many
D gene: NA
CDR3 DNA: TGTGCCAGCTCACCCGAGACAGCGAGCAATCAGCCCCAGCATTTT
CDR3 protein: CASSPETASNQPQHF

V gene: TRBV19
J gene: TRBJ2-7
clone size: NA
D gene: TRBD2
CDR3 DNA: TGTGCCAGTAGTATTCGAAGACTAGCGGGACTTTCCTACGAGCAGTACTTC
CDR3 protein: CASSIRRLAGLSYEQYF

V gene: TRBV25-1
J gene: TRBJ2-5
clone size: few
D gene: NA
CDR3 DNA: TGTGCCAGCAGTGGGTTCCGGGACCCCATAACCCAGTACTTC
CDR3 protein: CASSGFRDPITQYF

V gene: TRBV5-4
J gene: TRBJ2-3
clone size: few
D gene: NA
CDR3 DNA: TGTGCCAGCAGCTTGGGGCGTCTCGGACATCCTAGCACAGATACGCAGTATTTT
CDR3 protein: CASSLGRLGHPSTDTQYF

V gene: TRBV6-1
J gene: TRBJ1-5
clone size: many
D gene: TRBD1
CDR3 DNA: TGTGCCAGCAGTTATTTCAAACCGGGACAGGCTACTAATCAGCCCCAGCATTTT
CDR3 protein: CASSYFKPGQATNQPQHF

V gene: TRBV25-1
J gene: TRBJ2-1
clone size: NA
D gene: NA
CDR3 DNA: TGTGCCAGCAGTGAGTCACAGGGTACAGGCAATGAGCAGTTCTTC
CDR3 protein: CASSESQGTGNEQFF

V gene: TRBV7-9
J gene: TRBJ2-2
clone size: many
D gene: NA
CDR3 DNA: TGTGCCAGCAGCTTTACCGGGACAACGAACACCGGGGAGCTGTTTTTT
CDR3 protein: CASSFTGTTNTGELFF

V gene: TRBV19
J gene: TRBJ2-1
clone size: once
D gene: NA
CDR3 DNA: TGTGCCAGTAGTATTTTGCAGCGCAATGAGCAGTTCTTC
CDR3 protein: CASSILQRNEQFF

V gene: TRBV5-1
J gene: TRBJ2-7
clone size: once
D gene: TRBD1
CDR3 DNA: TGCGCCAGCAGCGGAGGGACAGGGGTTAGGGAGCAGTACTTC
CDR3 protein: CASSGGTGVREQYF

V gene: TRBV12-3/TRBV12-4
J gene: TRBJ1-5
clone size: few
D gene: NA
CDR3 DNA: TGTGCCAGCAGTTCGCCCGGCCGTTCAGTCTCTAGCAATCAGCCCCAGCATTTT
CDR3 protein: CASSSPGRSVSSNQPQHF

V gene: TRBV28
J gene: TRBJ2-3
clone size: many
D gene: NA
CDR3 DNA: TGTGCCAGCAGTTTTCGGCTCAGGTCAGATACGCAGTATTTT
CDR3 protein: CASSFRLRSDTQYF

V gene: TRBV7-2
J gene: TRBJ2-7
clone size: many
D gene: TRBD2
CDR3 DNA: TGTGCCAGCAGCCCCGGGGGGGGGCACTACGAGCAGTACTTC
CDR3 protein: CASSPGGGHYEQYF

V gene: TRBV20-1
J gene: TRBJ1-3
clone size: NA
D gene: NA
CDR3 DNA: TGCAGTGCTCCGGGACAAGTTCCTGGAAACACCATATATTTT
CDR3 protein: CSAPGQVPGNTIYF

V gene: TRBV5-1
J gene: TRBJ2-1
clone size: few
D gene: NA
CDR3 DNA: TGCGCCAGCAGCTCAAAATCTACAGGTAATGAGCAGTTCTTC
CDR3 protein: CASSSKSTGNEQFF

V gene: TRBV19
J gene: TRBJ1-1
clone size: NA
D gene: NA
CDR3 DNA: TGTGCCAGCAGTACTTATTCTGGTGAGACTGAAGCTTTCTTT
CDR3 protein: CASSTYSGETEAFF

V gene: TRBV12-3/TRBV12-4
J gene: TRBJ1-3
clone size: few
D gene: NA
CDR3 DNA: TGTGCCAGATTAGGGGACTTATTCTCTGGAAACACCATATATTTT
CDR3 protein: CARLGDLFSGNTIYF

V gene: TRBV27
J gene: TRBJ2-7
clone size: many
D gene: TRBD2
CDR3 DNA: TGTGCCAGCAGTTATAGCGGGAGTTTCTACTACGAGCAGTACTTC
CDR3 protein: CASSYSGSFYYEQYF

V gene: TRBV19
J gene: TRBJ2-7
clone size: NA
D gene: TRBD1
CDR3 DNA: TGTGCCAGTAGTTCGGGGGGACAGGGTTTCGGCGAGCAGTACTTC
CDR3 protein: CASSSGGQGFGEQYF

V gene: TRBV7-9
J gene: TRBJ2-2
clone size: few
D gene: TRBD2
CDR3 DNA: TGTGCCAGCAGCGAAGGACTAGCGGGAGGGAACACCGGGGAGCTGTTTTTT
CDR3 protein: CASSEGLAGGNTGELFF

V gene: TRBV30
J gene: TRBJ1-1
clone size: many
D gene: NA
CDR3 DNA: TGTGCCTGGGCCCTATGGGACACTGAAGCTTTCTTT
CDR3 protein: CAWALWDTEAFF

V gene: TRBV28
J gene: TRBJ2-3
clone size: many
D gene: TRBD2
CDR3 DNA: TGTGCCAGCACACTCAGCGGGGGTAGCACAGATACGCAGTATTTT
CDR3 protein: CASTLSGGSTDTQYF

V gene: TRBV20-1
J gene: TRBJ2-3
clone size: few
D gene: NA
CDR3 DNA: TGCAGTGCTACCCGCGAGGGGGGCAGCACAGATACGCAGTATTTT
CDR3 protein: CSATREGGSTDTQYF

V gene: TRBV10-2
J gene: TRBJ1-1
clone size: many
D gene: NA
CDR3 DNA: TGCGCCAGCAGCCGGGACACTACTACTGAAGCTTTCTTT
CDR3 protein: CASSRDTTTEAFF

V gene: TRBV12-3/TRBV12-4
J gene: TRBJ2-2
clone size: many
D gene: NA
CDR3 DNA: TGTGCCAGCAGGCTTAGCGCTCCGAACACCGGGGAGCTGTTTTTT
CDR3 protein: CASRLSAPNTGELFF

V gene: TRBV12-3/TRBV12-4
J gene: TRBJ2-1
clone size: NA
D gene: TRBD2
CDR3 DNA: TGTGCCAGCAGTTTTGCGGGAGGGCCCTCGACCGATGAGCAGTTCTTC
CDR3 protein: CASSFAGGPSTDEQFF

V gene: TRBV18
J gene: TRBJ2-5
clone size: few
D gene: TRBD1
CDR3 DNA: TGTGCCAGCCTCCCGGACAGGGAAGAGCCCCAGTACTTC
CDR3 protein: CASLPDREEPQYF

V gene: TRBV7-2
J gene: TRBJ2-2
clone size: NA
D gene: NA
CDR3 DNA: TGTGCCAGCAGCCTCCGGACAGCCTCTTGGAACACCGGGGAGCTGTTTTTT
CDR3 protein: CASSLRTASWNTGELFF

V gene: TRBV20-1
J gene: TRBJ1-1
clone size: few
D gene: TRBD1
CDR3 DNA: TGCAGTGCCCCCCGGACAGGGGGAAACACTGAAGCTTTCTTT
CDR3 protein: CSAPRTGGNTEAFF

V gene: TRBV28
J gene: TRBJ2-3
clone size: many
D gene: NA
CDR3 DNA: TGTGCCAGCAGAAGGGGGAGGGAGTATACGCAGTATTTT
CDR3 protein: CASRRGREYTQYF

V gene: TRBV7-2
J gene: TRBJ2-5
clone size: NA
D gene: NA
CDR3 DNA: TGTGCCAGCAGCTTAGGGGGAAGCCTGAGGACCCAGTACTTC
CDR3 protein: CASSLGGSLRTQYF

V gene: TRBV20-1
J gene: TRBJ1-1
clone size: many
D gene: NA
CDR3 DNA: TGCAGTGCTCCGTTCGACGGGCGTAGCACTGAAGCTTTCTTT
CDR3 protein: CSAPFDGRSTEAFF

V gene: TRBV10-1
J gene: TRBJ2-5
clone size: many
D gene: TRBD2
CDR3 DNA: TGCGCCAGCAGTGAGGATCTAGCGGGGCCCCAAGAGACCCAGTACTTC
CDR3 protein: CASSEDLAGPQETQYF

V gene: TRBV28
J gene: TRBJ2-1
clone size: many
D gene: TRBD2
CDR3 DNA: TGTGCCAGCAGCCCCAGGGCGGGAGGGCCTAGGGGCAATGAGCAGTTCTTC
CDR3 protein: CASSPRAGGPRGNEQFF

V gene: TRBV3-1
J gene: TRBJ2-6
clone size: many
D gene: TRBD1
CDR3 DNA: TGTGCCAGCAGGAGGGACAGGGGTTACTCCGGGGCCAACGTCCTGACTTTC
CDR3 protein: CASRRDRGYSGANVLTF

V gene: TRBV6-1
J gene: TRBJ1-1
clone size: few
D gene: NA
CDR3 DNA: TGTGCCAGCAGGCCACCCGGGACGAAGAACACTGAAGCTTTCTTT
CDR3 protein: CASRPPGTKNTEAFF

V gene: TRBV12-3/TRBV12-4
J gene: TRBJ1-1
clone size: NA
D gene: NA
CDR3 DNA: TGTGCCAGCAGTTTAGAAACACGAAACACTGAAGCTTTCTTT
CDR3 protein: CASSLETRNTEAFF

V gene: TRBV5-1
J gene: TRBJ2-1
clone size: many
D gene: TRBD1
CDR3 DNA: TGCGCCAGCAGTTTAGACAGGGGGTTGATGGATGAGCAGTTCTTC
CDR3 protein: CASSLDRGLMDEQFF

V gene: TRBV29-1
J gene: TRBJ2-5
clone size: NA
D gene: NA
CDR3 DNA: TGCAGCGTTGAGTGGCCTGGGGAGACCCAGTACTTC
CDR3 protein: CSVEWPGETQYF

V gene: TRBV20-1
J gene: TRBJ2-1
clone size: many
D gene: NA
CDR3 DNA: TGCAGTGCTAGTATCGAGTACAATGAGCAGTTCTTC
CDR3 protein: CSASIEYNEQFF

V gene: TRBV6-2/TRBV6-3
J gene: TRBJ1-5
clone size: NA
D gene: TRBD1
CDR3 DNA: TGTGCCAGCAGCCCAGGACAGGGGGCTGGGTATAGCAATCAGCCCCAGCATTTT
CDR3 protein: CASSPGQGAGYSNQPQHF

V gene: TRBV20-1
J gene: TRBJ2-7
clone size: NA
D gene: TRBD1
CDR3 DNA: TGCAGTGCTAGCGACAGGGGGCCTACCTACGAGCAGTACTTC
CDR3 protein: CSASDRGPTYEQYF

V gene: TRBV7-2
J gene: TRBJ2-7
clone size: many
D gene: NA
CDR3 DNA: TGTGCCAGCTCGGGCGTCGGACCCTACGAGCAGTACTTC
CDR3 protein: CASSGVGPYEQYF

V gene: TRBV5-5
J gene: TRBJ2-1
clone size: many
D gene: NA
CDR3 DNA: TGTGCCAGCAGCACGCGAACTAGCAAACACAATGAGCAGTTCTTC
CDR3 protein: CASSTRTSKHNEQFF

V gene: TRBV4-2
J gene: TRBJ2-1
clone size: many
D gene: NA
CDR3 DNA: TGTGCCAGCAGCCAGGCTAGCGTATACAATGAGCAGTTCTTC
CDR3 protein: CASSQASVYNEQFF

V gene: TRBV30
J gene: TRBJ2-1
clone size: many
D gene: TRBD2
CDR3 DNA: TGTGCCTGGTCTCGAGGACTAGCGGGGAACTACAATGAGCAGTTCTTC
CDR3 protein: CAWSRGLAGNYNEQFF